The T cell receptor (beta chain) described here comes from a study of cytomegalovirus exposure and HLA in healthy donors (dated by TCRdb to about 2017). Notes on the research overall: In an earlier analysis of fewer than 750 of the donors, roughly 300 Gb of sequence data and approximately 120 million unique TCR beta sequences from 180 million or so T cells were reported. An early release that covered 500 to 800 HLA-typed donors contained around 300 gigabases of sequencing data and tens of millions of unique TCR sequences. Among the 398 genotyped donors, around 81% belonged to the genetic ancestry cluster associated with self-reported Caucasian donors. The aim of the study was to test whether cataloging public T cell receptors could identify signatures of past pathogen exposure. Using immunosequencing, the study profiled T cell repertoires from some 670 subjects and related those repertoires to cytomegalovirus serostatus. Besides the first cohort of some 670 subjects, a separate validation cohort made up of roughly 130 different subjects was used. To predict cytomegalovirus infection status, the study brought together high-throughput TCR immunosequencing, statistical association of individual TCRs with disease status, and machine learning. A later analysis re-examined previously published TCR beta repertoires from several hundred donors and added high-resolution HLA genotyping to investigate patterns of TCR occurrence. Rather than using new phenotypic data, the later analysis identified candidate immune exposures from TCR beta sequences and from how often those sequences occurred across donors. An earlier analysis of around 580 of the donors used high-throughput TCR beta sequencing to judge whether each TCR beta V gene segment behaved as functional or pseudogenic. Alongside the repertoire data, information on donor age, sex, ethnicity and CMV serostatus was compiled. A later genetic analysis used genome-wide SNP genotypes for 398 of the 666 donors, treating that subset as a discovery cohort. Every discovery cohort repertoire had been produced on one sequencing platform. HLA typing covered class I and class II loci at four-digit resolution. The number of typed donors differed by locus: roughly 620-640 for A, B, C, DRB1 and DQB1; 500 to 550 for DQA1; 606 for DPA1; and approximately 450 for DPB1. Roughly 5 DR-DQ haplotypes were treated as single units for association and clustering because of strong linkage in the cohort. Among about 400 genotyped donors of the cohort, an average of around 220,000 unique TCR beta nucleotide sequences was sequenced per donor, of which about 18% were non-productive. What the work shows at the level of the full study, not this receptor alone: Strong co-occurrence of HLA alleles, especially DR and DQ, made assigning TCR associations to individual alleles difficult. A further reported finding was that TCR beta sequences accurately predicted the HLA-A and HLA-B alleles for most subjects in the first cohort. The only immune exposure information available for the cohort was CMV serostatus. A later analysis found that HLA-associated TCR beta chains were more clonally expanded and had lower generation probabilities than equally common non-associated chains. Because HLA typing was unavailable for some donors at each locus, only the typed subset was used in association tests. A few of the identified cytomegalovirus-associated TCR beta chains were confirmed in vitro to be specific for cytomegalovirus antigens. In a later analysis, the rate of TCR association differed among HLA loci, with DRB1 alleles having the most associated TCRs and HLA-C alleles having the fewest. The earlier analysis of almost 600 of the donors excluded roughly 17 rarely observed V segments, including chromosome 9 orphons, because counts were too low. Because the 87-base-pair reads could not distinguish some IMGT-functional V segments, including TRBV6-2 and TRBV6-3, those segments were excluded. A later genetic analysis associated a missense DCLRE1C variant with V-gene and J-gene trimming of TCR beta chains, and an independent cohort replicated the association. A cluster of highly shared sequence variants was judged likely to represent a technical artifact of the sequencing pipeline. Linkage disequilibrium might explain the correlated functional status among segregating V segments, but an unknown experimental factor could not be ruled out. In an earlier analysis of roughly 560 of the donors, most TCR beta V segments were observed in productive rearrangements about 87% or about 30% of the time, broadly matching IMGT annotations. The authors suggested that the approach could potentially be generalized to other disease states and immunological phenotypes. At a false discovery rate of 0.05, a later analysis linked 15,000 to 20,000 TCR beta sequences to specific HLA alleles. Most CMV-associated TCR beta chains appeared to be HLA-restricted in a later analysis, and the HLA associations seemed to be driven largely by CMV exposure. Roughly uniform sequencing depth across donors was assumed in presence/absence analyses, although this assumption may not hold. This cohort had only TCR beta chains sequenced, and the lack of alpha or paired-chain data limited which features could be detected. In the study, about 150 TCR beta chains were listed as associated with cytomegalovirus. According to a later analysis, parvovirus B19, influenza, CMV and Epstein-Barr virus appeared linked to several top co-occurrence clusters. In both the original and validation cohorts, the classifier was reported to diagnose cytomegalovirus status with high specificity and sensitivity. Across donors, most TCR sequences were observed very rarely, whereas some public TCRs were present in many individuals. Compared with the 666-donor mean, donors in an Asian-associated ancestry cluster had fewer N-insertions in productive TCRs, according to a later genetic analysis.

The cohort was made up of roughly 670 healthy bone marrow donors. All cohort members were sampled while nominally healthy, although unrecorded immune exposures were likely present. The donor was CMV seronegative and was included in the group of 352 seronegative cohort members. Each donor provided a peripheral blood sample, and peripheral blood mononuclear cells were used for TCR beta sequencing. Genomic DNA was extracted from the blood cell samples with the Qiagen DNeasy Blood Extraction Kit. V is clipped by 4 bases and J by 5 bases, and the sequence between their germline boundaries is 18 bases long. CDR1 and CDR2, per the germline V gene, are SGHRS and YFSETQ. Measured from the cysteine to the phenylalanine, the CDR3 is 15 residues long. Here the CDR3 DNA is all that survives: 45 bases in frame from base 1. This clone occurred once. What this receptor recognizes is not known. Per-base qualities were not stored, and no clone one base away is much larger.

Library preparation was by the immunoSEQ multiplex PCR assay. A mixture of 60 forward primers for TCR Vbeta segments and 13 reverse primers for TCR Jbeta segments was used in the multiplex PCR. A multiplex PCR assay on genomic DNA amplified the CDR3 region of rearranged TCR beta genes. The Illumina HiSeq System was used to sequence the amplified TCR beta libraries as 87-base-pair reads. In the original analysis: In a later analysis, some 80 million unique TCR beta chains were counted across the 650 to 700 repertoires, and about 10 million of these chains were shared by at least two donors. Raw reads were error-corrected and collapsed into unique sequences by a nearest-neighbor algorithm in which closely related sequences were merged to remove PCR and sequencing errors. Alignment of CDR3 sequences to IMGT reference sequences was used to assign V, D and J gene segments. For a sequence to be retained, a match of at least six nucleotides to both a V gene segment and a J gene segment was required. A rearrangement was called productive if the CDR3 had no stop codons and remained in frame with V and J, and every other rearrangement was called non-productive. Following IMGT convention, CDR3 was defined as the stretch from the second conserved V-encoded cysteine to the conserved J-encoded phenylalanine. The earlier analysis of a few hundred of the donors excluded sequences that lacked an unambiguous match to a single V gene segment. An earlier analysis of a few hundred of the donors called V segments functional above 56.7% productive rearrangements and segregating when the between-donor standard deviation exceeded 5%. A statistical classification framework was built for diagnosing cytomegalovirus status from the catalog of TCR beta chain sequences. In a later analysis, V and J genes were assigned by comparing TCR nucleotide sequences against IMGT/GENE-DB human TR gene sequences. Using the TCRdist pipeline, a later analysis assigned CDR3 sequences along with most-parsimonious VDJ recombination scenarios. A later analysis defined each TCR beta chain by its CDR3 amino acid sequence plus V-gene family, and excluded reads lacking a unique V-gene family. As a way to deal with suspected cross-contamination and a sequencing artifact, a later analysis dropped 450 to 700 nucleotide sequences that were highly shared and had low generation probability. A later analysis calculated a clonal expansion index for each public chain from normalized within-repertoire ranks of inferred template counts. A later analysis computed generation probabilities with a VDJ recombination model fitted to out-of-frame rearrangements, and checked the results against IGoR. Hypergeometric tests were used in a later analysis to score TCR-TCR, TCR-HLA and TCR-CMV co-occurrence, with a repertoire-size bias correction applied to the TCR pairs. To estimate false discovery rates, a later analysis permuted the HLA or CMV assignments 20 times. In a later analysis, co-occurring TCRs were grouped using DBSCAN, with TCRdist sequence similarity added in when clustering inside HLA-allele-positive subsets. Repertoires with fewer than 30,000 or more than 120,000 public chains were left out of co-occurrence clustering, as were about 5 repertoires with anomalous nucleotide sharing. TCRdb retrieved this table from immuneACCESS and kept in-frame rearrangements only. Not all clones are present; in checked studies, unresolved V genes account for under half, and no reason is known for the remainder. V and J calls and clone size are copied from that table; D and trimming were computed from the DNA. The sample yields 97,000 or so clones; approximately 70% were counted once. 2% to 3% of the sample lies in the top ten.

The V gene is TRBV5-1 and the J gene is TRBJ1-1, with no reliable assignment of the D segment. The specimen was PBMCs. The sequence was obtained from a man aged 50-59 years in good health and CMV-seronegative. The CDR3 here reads CASSNTIEGGTEAFF. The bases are TGCGCCAGCAGCAATACGATCGAAGGCGGGACTGAAGCTTTCTTT.